Below, 26 T cell receptor beta chains from the same sample are listed, as sequenced in a study of blood T cells in healthy people across ages. PCR was performed a second time for about 7 to 12 cycles using a sample-barcoded 5' primer and a J-beta primer mix. TCRdb reprocessed the 5' RACE reads via MiXCR and lists one record per CDR3 protein. The sample lists some 780,000 distinct CDR3 sequences, around 50% occurring once. The sample consisted of blood. The receptor source for this set is a man in his forties in good health.

V usage is TRBV7-9 and J usage is TRBJ2-7, with D maybe TRBD1 (6 bases). The CDR3 length is 14 residues. The V gene lost 5 bases and the J gene lost 3 bases, with 14 bases spanning the gap. Germline CDR1 reads SEHNR; CDR2 reads FQNEAQ (reference sequence). CDR3 region: CASSNGAGDYEQYF. The CDR3 DNA sequence: TGTGCCAGCAGCAATGGGGCAGGGGACTACGAGCAGTACTTC.

The chain uses TRBV20-1 and TRBJ2-7; D might be TRBD1 (6 bases). Trimming pared 4 bases from V and 6 bases from J, leaving 13 bases between. The germline V gene has CDR1 DFQATT and CDR2 SNEGSKA (reference sequence). The CDR3 is made up of 12 amino acids. The CDR3 coding sequence is TGCAGTGCTACAGGACAGTCCGTCGAGCAGTACTTC. This codes for CSATGQSVEQYF.

This clonotype appeared a single time. The chain recombines TRBV29-1 with TRBJ2-7; no firm D call. The end of the DNA is better explained by TRBJ2-4, so the J call may be wrong. CDR3 size: 12 residues. Per germline, CDR1 SQVTM and CDR2 ANQGSEA. The CDR3 reads CSAEWAENIQYF. CDR3 DNA: TGCAGCGCAGAGTGGGCGGAGAACATTCAGTACTTC.

V gene TRBV2 combines with J gene TRBJ2-3; D unresolved. This CDR3 is built from 14 residues. Germline CDR1 is SNHLY and CDR2 is FYNNEI. Trimming took off 4 bases at V and 2 bases at J, with 10 bases between the two ends. CDR3 protein: CASSVGSVTDTQYF. CDR3 nucleotide sequence: TGTGCCAGCAGTGTGGGGTCGGTCACAGATACGCAGTATTTT.

The genes are TRBV5-5 and TRBJ1-5; 8 nucleotides agree with TRBD1. J was trimmed by 0 bases and V by 0 bases; bases with no gene match: 14. The CDR3 covers 20 residues. Germline CDR1 is SGHKS and CDR2 is YYEKEE (reference sequence). The CDR3 DNA follows: TGTGCCAGCAGCTTGGGCGGACAGGGCGCGAACCTTTATAGCAATCAGCCCCAGCATTTT. Amino acid sequence: CASSLGGQGANLYSNQPQHF.

This rearrangement joins TRBV6-5 to TRBJ2-7, with 7 nucleotides matching TRBD2. The DNA end favors TRBJ2-5, so the J call may be wrong. This CDR3 spans 20 amino acids. Germline assignment: CDR1 MNHEY and CDR2 SVGAGI. The CDR3 nucleotides are TGTGCCAGCAGTTCCCTGCCTCGGTCCGCGGGAGCGGCAGTCCAAGAGACCCAGTACTTC. The encoded protein is CASSSLPRSAGAAVQETQYF.

This clonotype was counted between two and nine times. This chain joins TRBV7-2 and TRBJ2-3; tentatively, D is TRBD1 (5 bases). The length of the CDR3 is 14 residues. With 5 bases removed from V and 3 bases from J, the gap between germline ends came to 12 bases. Germline V lookup: CDR1 SGHTA, CDR2 FQGNSA. The CDR3 bases are TGTGCCAGCAGCCCCCTACAGGCAACAGATACGCAGTATTTT. It codes for CASSPLQATDTQYF.

The genes are TRBV9 and TRBJ2-3; D is tentatively TRBD1 or TRBD2 (6 bases each). The CDR3 totals 15 residues. V gave up 0 bases and J gave up 4 bases, with 12 bases separating them. Germline CDR1 and CDR2: SGDLS and YYNGEE. The CDR3 region has the DNA TGTGCCAGCAGCGTAGCGGGGGCCCCAGCAGATACGCAGTATTTT. As protein: CASSVAGAPADTQYF.

The chain joins TRBV7-2 to TRBJ2-7; possibly TRBD2 for D (7 bases). This CDR3 is 18 amino acids long. In germline, CDR1 is SGHTA, CDR2 FQGNSA. Trimming removed 1 base at V and 3 bases at J, with 22 bases between. The CDR3 loop is CASSLVGGSGGSSYEQYF. CDR3 sequence (DNA): TGTGCCAGCAGCTTAGTGGGGGGCTCGGGAGGCTCTAGCTACGAGCAGTACTTC.

A note on this clonotype: A much more abundant neighbour one base away suggests this may be a read error. This chain links TRBV10-3 with TRBJ2-1; 7 bases are shared with TRBD1. The germline V gene has CDR1 ENHRY and CDR2 SYGVKD. CDR3 length equals 13 residues. The V segment lost 9 bases and the J segment 10 bases; nucleotides outside the gene matches: 12. CDR3 sequence reads: CAMGTANLGEQFF. DNA of the CDR3: TGTGCCATGGGGACAGCCAATTTGGGAGAGCAGTTCTTC.

V gene TRBV7-7 combines with J gene TRBJ2-5, with D uncertain. The CDR3 totals 17 residues. Germline CDR1 and CDR2: SSHAT and FNYEAQ (reference sequence). V lost 3 bases, J lost 5 bases, and 22 bases lay in between. The CDR3 nucleotides read TGTGCCAGCAGCTTTTCGGTTAGGGTTTCGGAGTCCGAGACCCAGTACTTC. Its protein product is CASSFSVRVSESETQYF.

There are a few counts of this clonotype. V usage is TRBV27 and J usage is TRBJ2-3, with 7 bases matching TRBD1. J was trimmed by 2 bases and V by 5 bases; bases with no gene match: 10. The CDR3 runs 16 residues. Germline CDR1 is MNHEY and CDR2 is SMNVEV (reference sequence). The CDR3 sequence: CASSNPQGDHTDTQYF. CDR3 sequence (DNA): TGTGCCAGCAGTAACCCCCAGGGGGATCACACAGATACGCAGTATTTT.

There are a few counts of this clonotype. This chain connects TRBV27 to TRBJ2-7, with D perhaps TRBD1 or TRBD2 (5 bases each). Germline CDR1 and CDR2: MNHEY and SMNVEV (reference sequence). The CDR3 covers 14 residues. V was trimmed by 5 bases and J by 3 bases, leaving 14 bases between them. CDR3 nucleotides: TGTGCCAGCAGTCCATGGGACCACCTCTACGAGCAGTACTTC. This encodes CASSPWDHLYEQYF.

J is TRBJ1-6 and V is TRBV7-2; D unclear. The CDR3 contains 14 residues. Germline V CDR1 and CDR2: SGHTA, FQGNSA. V dropped 2 bases and J dropped 11 bases, with 13 bases sitting between them. This CDR3 reads CASSLITTRPPLHF. The DNA of the CDR3 is TGTGCCAGCAGCTTAATCACGACCAGACCACCCCTCCACTTT.

This clonotype was counted a few times. The CDR3 reads CASSLTGDFNQPQHF. In nucleotides, the CDR3 is TGTGCCAGCAGTTTAACAGGGGACTTCAATCAGCCCCAGCATTTT. The rearrangement joins TRBV27 to TRBJ1-5; 7 bases line up with TRBD1. Trimming took 2 bases from V and 3 from J; bases not matched to a gene: 4. The CDR3 sequence is 15 residues long. Germline assignment: CDR1 MNHEY and CDR2 SMNVEV (reference sequence).

This clonotype has at least ten counts. The chain carries TRBV6-5 and TRBJ2-5; D may be TRBD1 or TRBD2 (5 bases each). Germline CDR1 and CDR2: MNHEY and SVGAGI. V dropped 0 bases and J dropped 5 bases, with 13 bases sitting between them. CDR3 size: 15 residues. The CDR3 DNA sequence: TGTGCCAGCAGTTACTCCGGGGACGTGACGGAGACCCAGTACTTC. This encodes CASSYSGDVTETQYF.

The chain carries TRBV14 and TRBJ1-5, with 7 bases identical to TRBD1. Germline trimming cut 5 bases from V and 4 bases from J; bases unmatched to any gene: 5. The CDR3 runs 14 residues. Germline V gene sequence: CDR1 SGHDN, CDR2 FVKESK. CDR3 bases: TGTGCCAGCAGCATGGGGACAGATAATCAGCCCCAGCATTTT. This sequence encodes CASSMGTDNQPQHF.

CDR3 in amino acids: CASTRGGGSNEKLFF. In DNA, the CDR3 is TGTGCCAGCACTCGAGGAGGGGGCAGTAATGAAAAACTGTTTTTT. V and J are TRBV12-3 or TRBV12-4 and TRBJ1-4, with TRBD1 matching over 7 bases. V lost 7 bases to trimming and J lost 4 bases; unmatched junction nucleotides: 9. The CDR3 is 15 residues long.

This chain uses TRBV12-3 or TRBV12-4 with TRBJ1-2, with D possibly TRBD1 on 6 matching bases. V was cut by 2 bases and J by 2 bases, with 12 bases left in between. CDR3 length equals 15 residues. The CDR3 here is CASSLLRTDNYGYTF. DNA for the CDR3: TGTGCCAGCAGTTTACTTAGGACAGACAACTATGGCTACACCTTC.

This chain connects TRBV7-9 to TRBJ1-2; tentatively, D is TRBD1 (6 bases). V dropped 3 bases and J dropped 7 bases, with 12 bases sitting between them. In germline, CDR1 is SEHNR, CDR2 FQNEAQ (reference sequence). This CDR3 has 13 residues. CDR3 bases: TGTGCCAGCAGCTTGCAGGGGAACACTGGCTACACCTTC. Protein product: CASSLQGNTGYTF.

The rearrangement uses TRBV20-1 and TRBJ2-1, with no clear D. V was trimmed by 3 bases and J by 5 bases, leaving 14 bases between them. Looked up from germline, CDR1 is DFQATT and CDR2 is SNEGSKA (reference sequence). The CDR3 sequence is 14 residues long. The CDR3 sequence is CSASDRRRDNEQFF. CDR3 nucleotides: TGCAGTGCTAGTGACCGACGCCGGGACAATGAGCAGTTCTTC.

This sequence joins TRBV7-9 and TRBJ1-2; tentative D call: TRBD1 (6 bases). V was pared by 5 bases and J by 4 bases, with 14 bases between. This CDR3 is 14 amino acids long. The germline CDR1 and CDR2 sequences are SEHNR and FQNEAQ (reference sequence). This chain's CDR3 is CASSITGFFYGYTF. CDR3 bases: TGTGCCAGCAGCATAACAGGGTTTTTCTATGGCTACACCTTC.

The chain links TRBV9 to TRBJ2-7; the D is unclear. This CDR3 has 15 residues. CDR1 is SGDLS, CDR2 YYNGEE, per germline. Trimming left V 0 bases short and J 7 bases short, with 17 bases between. The CDR3 sequence is CASSVDSSGPQEQYF. The DNA for the CDR3 is TGTGCCAGCAGCGTAGATTCATCGGGCCCGCAGGAGCAGTACTTC.

The table lists this clonotype with a few counts. The chain uses TRBV24-1 and TRBJ2-5; D possibly corresponds to TRBD2 (5 bases). Between the trimmed V and J ends, which lost 9 bases and 4 bases, there was a span of 17 bases. Per the germline V gene, CDR1 is KGHDR and CDR2 is SFDVKD. There are 14 residues in the CDR3. CDR3 protein: CATAPEGLGETQYF. The CDR3 region has the DNA TGTGCCACCGCTCCAGAGGGCCTGGGAGAGACCCAGTACTTC.

The chain uses TRBV6-2 or TRBV6-3 and TRBJ2-7; 7 bases are shared with TRBD2. J was trimmed by 0 bases and V by 6 bases; bases with no gene match: 8. Germline V gene lookup returns CDR1 MNHEY and CDR2 SVGEGT. The CDR3 extends over 15 amino acids. The CDR3, as DNA: TGTGCCAGCAGAGCCGGACTAGTCCTCTCCTACGAGCAGTACTTC. This sequence encodes CASRAGLVLSYEQYF.

The chain recombines TRBV27 with TRBJ1-1; D gene uncertain. Germline assignment: CDR1 MNHEY and CDR2 SMNVEV (reference sequence). This CDR3 has 14 residues. V lost 5 bases, J lost 3 bases, and 13 bases lay in between. The CDR3 sequence: CASSRGGPHTEAFF. The CDR3 coding sequence is TGTGCCAGCAGTCGAGGCGGACCCCACACTGAAGCTTTCTTT.